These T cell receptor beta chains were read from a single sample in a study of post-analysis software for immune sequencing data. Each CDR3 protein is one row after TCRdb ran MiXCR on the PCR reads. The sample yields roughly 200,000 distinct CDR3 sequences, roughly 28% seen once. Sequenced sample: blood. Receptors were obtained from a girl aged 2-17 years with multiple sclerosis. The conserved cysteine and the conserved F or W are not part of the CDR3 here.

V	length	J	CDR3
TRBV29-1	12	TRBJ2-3	SVVKGQGTDTQY
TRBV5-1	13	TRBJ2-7	ASSLEPTSSYEQY
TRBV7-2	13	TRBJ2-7	ASSTQTGTSYEQY
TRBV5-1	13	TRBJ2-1	ASSLTSGTYNEQF
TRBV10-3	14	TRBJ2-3	AISGGALPSTDTQY
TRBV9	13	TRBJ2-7	ASSVEGQGAQEQY
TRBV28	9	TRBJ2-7	ASSSYYEQY
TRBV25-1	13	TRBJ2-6	ASSDPSSGANVLT
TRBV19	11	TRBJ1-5	ASSIDINQPQH
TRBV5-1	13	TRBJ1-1	ASSLEVRGGTEAF
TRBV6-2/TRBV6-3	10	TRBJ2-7	APRTGPHEQY
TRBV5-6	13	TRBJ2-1	ASRPSGGSYNEQF
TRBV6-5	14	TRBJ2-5	ASRRLAGGIEETQY
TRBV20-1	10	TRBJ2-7	SARGLHNEQY
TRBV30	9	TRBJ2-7	AWSVGYEQY
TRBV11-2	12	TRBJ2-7	ASSSAGTHYEQY
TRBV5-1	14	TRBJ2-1	ASSLGLKGSYNEQF
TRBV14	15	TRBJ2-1	ASSQDRLAGRRNEQF
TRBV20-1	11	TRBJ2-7	SANGPSSYEQY
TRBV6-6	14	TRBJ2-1	ASRNPPGQLYNEQF
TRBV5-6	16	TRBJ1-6	ASSSWTGRTGWQSPLH
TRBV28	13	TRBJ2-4	ASSLTGVTKNIQY
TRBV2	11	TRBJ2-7	ASSVDRSGEQY
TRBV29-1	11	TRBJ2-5	SVDPVRGETQY
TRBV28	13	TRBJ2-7	ASSQTGSRVNEQY
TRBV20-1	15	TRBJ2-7	SARAFGVAGGYNEQY
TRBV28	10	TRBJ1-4	ASSFLNEKLF
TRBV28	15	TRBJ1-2	ASSRPGTGAIGLGYT
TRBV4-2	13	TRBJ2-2	ASSQVAGNTGELF
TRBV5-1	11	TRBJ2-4	ASSLGQGNIQY
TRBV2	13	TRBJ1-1	ASSGRDRGTTEAF
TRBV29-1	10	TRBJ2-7	SVAKSSYEQY
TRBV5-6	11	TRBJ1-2	ASSPDRAVGYT
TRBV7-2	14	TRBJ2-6	ASSGQGSSGANVLT
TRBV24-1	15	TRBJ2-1	ATSGPIGLAGDNEQF
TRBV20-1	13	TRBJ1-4	SARAGSTTNEKLF
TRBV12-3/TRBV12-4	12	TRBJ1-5	ASTRENRNQPQH